These T cell receptor beta chains were read from a single sample in a study of blood T cell repertoires in COVID-19. The data were produced by immunoSEQ multiplex PCR, yet TCRdb's version contains in-frame clones alone and is incomplete. The sample carries approximately 270,000 clones, about 80% recorded once. Sequenced material: peripheral blood. The receptors come from a person aged 65-85 years with COVID-19, enrolled during active disease. Each CDR3 is given with its conserved first and last residue.

j_call v_call cdr3_aa
TRBJ1-1 TRBV20-1 CSASPVRLIHEAFF
TRBJ2-1 TRBV28 CASSFFRRARPSGSNEQFF
TRBJ1-5 TRBV30 CAWTRGNQPQHF
TRBJ1-6 TRBV4-3 CASSQQDRAAYNSPLHF
TRBJ2-5 TRBV10-3 CAIRSRGETQYF
TRBJ1-5 TRBV6-2/TRBV6-3 CASSLTGTGTGQPQHF
TRBJ1-1 TRBV19 CASSIARQGNTEAFF
TRBJ2-2 TRBV5-1 CASSWDSGSSGGELFF
TRBJ2-2 TRBV5-6 CASSLDGLGTKNTGELFF
TRBJ1-5 TRBV5-6 CASSLYDSTNQPQHF
TRBJ1-2 TRBV10-3 CAITEGAMGDGYTF
TRBJ2-3 TRBV7-2 CASSPLPGGSLDTQYF
TRBJ2-3 TRBV9 CASSVGAGGPAVDTQYF
TRBJ2-3 TRBV19 CASTLEGRAADTQYF
TRBJ1-1 TRBV27 CASRQGDTEAFF
TRBJ2-7 TRBV6-6 CASSLGTGSYYEQYF
TRBJ2-7 TRBV19 CASSSRTGQTYEQYF
TRBJ2-1 TRBV7-3 CASSNTRSLGEQFF
TRBJ1-6 TRBV2 CASSESRGRSPLHF
TRBJ2-7 TRBV18 CASSRDRFYEQYF
TRBJ2-7 TRBV5-1 CASSSTPGSPEQYF
TRBJ1-5 TRBV6-5 CASSPGNSNQPQHF
TRBJ2-7 TRBV5-6 CASSLPGQGTYEQYF
TRBJ1-2 TRBV4-3 CASSPRGAGDGGYTF
TRBJ1-2 TRBV4-3 CASSPGGYDYGYTF
TRBJ1-6 TRBV6-5 CASSYLLQGNSPLHF
TRBJ2-3 TRBV28 CASSFLDRETDTQYF
TRBJ2-1 TRBV19 CASSIGGLLGNEQFF
TRBJ1-2 TRBV27 CASSLMGQTFYGYTF
TRBJ2-5 TRBV6-2/TRBV6-3 CASSYYGGETQYF
TRBJ1-1 TRBV5-4 CASSSQTGRNTEAFF
TRBJ2-5 TRBV11-3 CASSLAEGGVETQYF
TRBJ1-2 TRBV6-1 CASSELFGYTF
TRBJ1-2 TRBV19 CASSDSDRGYGYTF
TRBJ1-5 TRBV6-5 CASSSIGSHQPQHF
TRBJ1-4 TRBV27 CASSSWGDSEKLFF
TRBJ1-4 TRBV25-1 CASSGSGGAAEKLFF
TRBJ2-7 TRBV6-5 CASSPQTGGRTDF
TRBJ1-5 TRBV5-1 CASSKTGGGQPQHF